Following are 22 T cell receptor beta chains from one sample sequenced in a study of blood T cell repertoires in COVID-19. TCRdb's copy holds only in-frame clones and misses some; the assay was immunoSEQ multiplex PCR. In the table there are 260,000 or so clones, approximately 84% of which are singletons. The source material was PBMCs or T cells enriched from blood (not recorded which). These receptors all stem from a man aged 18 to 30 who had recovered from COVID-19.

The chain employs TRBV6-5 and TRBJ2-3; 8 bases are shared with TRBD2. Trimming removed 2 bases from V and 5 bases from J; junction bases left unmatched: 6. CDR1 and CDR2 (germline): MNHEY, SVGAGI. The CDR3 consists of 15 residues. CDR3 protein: CASSYHGGAVDTQYF. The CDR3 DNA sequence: TGTGCCAGCAGTTACCACGGGGGGGCAGTAGATACGCAGTATTTT.

The DNA for the CDR3 is TGTGCCAGCAGCACGGGACTAGCGGGAGTGGCAGATACGCAGTATTTT. It yields the protein CASSTGLAGVADTQYF. This sequence joins TRBV11-3 and TRBJ2-3; 14 bases map to TRBD2. This CDR3 spans 16 amino acids. J was trimmed by 4 bases and V by 5 bases; bases with no gene match: 5. From germline, CDR1 is SGHNT and CDR2 YENEEA.

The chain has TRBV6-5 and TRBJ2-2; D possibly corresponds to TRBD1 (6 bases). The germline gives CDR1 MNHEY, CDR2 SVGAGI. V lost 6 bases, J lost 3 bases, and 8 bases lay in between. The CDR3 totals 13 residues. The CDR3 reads CASRDSYTGELFF. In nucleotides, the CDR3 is TGTGCCAGCAGGGACAGTTACACCGGGGAGCTGTTTTTT.

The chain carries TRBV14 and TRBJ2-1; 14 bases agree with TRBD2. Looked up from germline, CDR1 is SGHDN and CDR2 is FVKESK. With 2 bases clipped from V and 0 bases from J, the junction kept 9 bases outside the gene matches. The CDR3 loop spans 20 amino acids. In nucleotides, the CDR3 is TGTGCCAGCAGCCAACTTTCGGGACTAGCGGGAGCCACCTCCTACAATGAGCAGTTCTTC. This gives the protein CASSQLSGLAGATSYNEQFF.

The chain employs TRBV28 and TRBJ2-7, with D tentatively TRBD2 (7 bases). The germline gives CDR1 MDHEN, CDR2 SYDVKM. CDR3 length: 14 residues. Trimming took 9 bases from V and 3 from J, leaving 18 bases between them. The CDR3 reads CASSRGGNLYEQYF. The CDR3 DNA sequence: TGTGCCAGTTCGAGGGGGGGAAATCTCTACGAGCAGTACTTC.

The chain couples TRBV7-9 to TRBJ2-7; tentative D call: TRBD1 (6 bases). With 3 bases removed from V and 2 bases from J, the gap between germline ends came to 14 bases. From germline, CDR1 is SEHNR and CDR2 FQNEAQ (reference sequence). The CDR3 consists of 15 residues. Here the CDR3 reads CASSFGRGSTYEQYF. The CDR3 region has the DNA TGTGCCAGCAGCTTCGGCAGGGGATCTACCTACGAGCAGTACTTC.

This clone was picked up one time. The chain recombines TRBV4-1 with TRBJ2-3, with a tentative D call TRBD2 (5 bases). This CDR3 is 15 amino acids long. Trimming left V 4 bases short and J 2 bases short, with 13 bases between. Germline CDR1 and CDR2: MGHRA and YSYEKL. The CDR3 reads CASSRRTPDTDTQYF. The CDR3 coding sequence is TGCGCCAGCAGCCGTCGGACTCCTGACACAGATACGCAGTATTTT.

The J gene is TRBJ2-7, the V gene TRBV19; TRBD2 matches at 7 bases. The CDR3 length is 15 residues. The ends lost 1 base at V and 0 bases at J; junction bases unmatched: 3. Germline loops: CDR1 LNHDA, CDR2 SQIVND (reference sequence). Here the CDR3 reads CASSIGSGISYEQYF. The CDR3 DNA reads TGTGCCAGTAGTATAGGGAGCGGGATCTCCTACGAGCAGTACTTC.

The CDR3 is CASSLFQEEAFF. The CDR3, as DNA: TGTGCCAGCAGCTTATTCCAGGAAGAAGCTTTCTTT. The gene calls are TRBV7-9 and TRBJ1-1; D is unclear. CDR1 is SEHNR, CDR2 FQNEAQ, per germline (reference sequence). The CDR3 totals 12 residues. V was trimmed by 2 bases and J by 8 bases, leaving 9 bases between them. The complete variable domain, with remaining parts taken from reference TRBV7-9 and TRBJ1-1, reads DTGVSQNPRHKITKRGQNVTFRCDPISEHNRLYWYRQTLGQGPEFLTYFQNEAQLEKSRLLSDRFSAERPKGSFSTLEIQRTEQGDSAMYLCASSLFQEEAFFGQGTRLTVV.

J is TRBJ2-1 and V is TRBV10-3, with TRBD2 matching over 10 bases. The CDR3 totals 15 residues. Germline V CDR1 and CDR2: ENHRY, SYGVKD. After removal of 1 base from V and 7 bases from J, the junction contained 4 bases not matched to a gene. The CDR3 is CAISEFQRGGNEQFF. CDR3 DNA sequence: TGTGCCATCAGTGAGTTTCAGCGGGGGGGGAATGAGCAGTTCTTC.

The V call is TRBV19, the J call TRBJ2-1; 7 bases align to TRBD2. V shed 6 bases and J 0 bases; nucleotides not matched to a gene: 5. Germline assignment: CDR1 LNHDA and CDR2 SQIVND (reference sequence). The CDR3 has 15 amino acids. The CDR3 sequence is CASRRGGSSYNEQFF. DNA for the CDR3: TGTGCCAGTAGGCGTGGCGGGAGCTCCTACAATGAGCAGTTCTTC.

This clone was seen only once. CDR3 in DNA: TGTGCCTCTGAACAGGAGACTAATGAAAAACTGTTTTTT. This gives the protein CASEQETNEKLFF. The gene calls are TRBV30 and TRBJ1-4; tentatively, D is TRBD1 (5 bases). Trimming shortened V by 7 bases and J by 2 bases, and 11 bases separated the two germline ends. CDR1 GTSNPN and CDR2 SVGIG come from the germline V gene (reference sequence). The CDR3 is made up of 13 amino acids.

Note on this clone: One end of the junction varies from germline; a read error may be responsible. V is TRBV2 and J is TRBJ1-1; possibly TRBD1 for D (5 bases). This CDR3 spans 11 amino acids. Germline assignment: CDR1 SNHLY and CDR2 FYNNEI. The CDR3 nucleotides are TGTGCCAGCGATAGTATTCCGGGAGGGGTCTTT. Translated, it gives CASDSIPGGVF.

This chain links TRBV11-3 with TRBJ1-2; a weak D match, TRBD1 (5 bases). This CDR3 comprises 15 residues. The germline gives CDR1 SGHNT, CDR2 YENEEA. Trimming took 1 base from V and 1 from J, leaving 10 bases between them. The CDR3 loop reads CASSLGPGNNYGYTF. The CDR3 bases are TGTGCCAGCAGCTTAGGTCCAGGGAATAACTATGGCTACACCTTC.

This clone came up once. The CDR3 is CASSQEGNRGLRRGTDTQYF. CDR3 nucleotide sequence: TGTGCCAGCAGCCAAGAAGGAAATCGAGGGCTAAGAAGGGGGACAGATACGCAGTATTTT. V gene TRBV14 combines with J gene TRBJ2-3, with a weak D call TRBD1 (6 bases). The CDR3 runs 20 residues. Per germline, CDR1 SGHDN and CDR2 FVKESK. The germline V and J ends were trimmed by 0 bases and 3 bases, with 25 bases remaining between them.

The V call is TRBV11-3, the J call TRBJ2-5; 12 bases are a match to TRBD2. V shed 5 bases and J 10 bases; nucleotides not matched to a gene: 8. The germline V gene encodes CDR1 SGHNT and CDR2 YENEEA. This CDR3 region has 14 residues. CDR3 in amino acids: CASSLTSGSSVQYF. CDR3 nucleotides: TGTGCCAGCAGCCTGACTAGCGGGAGTTCAGTCCAGTACTTC.

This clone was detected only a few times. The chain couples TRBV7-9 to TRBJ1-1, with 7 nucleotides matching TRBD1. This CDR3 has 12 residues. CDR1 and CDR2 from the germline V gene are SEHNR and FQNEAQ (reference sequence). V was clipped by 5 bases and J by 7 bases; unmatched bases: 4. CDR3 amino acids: CASSPTGFEAFF. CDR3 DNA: TGTGCCAGCAGCCCGACAGGGTTTGAAGCTTTCTTT.

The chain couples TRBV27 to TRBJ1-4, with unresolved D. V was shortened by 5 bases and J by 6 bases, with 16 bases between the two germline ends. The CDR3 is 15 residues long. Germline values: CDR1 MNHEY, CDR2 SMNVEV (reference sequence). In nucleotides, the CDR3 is TGTGCCAGCAGTGAAGTCGGACTAAGGGATGAAAAACTGTTTTTT. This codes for CASSEVGLRDEKLFF.

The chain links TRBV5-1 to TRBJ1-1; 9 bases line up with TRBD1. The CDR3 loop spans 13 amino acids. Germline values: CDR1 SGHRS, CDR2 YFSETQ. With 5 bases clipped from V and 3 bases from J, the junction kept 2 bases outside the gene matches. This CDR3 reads CASRGQGHTEAFF. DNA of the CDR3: TGCGCCAGCAGAGGACAGGGGCACACTGAAGCTTTCTTT.

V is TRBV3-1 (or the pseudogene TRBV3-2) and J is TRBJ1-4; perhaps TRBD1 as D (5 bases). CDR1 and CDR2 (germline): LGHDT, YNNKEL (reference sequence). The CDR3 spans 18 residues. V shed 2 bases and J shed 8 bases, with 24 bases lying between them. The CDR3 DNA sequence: TGTGCCAGCAGCCAAAATAATTGGGGCACCAGGTCGGAAGAAAAACTGTTTTTT. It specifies CASSQNNWGTRSEEKLFF.

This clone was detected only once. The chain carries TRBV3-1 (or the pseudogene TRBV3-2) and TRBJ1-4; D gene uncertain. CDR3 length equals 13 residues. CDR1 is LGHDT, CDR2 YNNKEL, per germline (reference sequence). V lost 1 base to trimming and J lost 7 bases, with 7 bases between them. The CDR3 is CASSQVGGEKLFF. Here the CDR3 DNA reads TGTGCCAGCAGCCAAGTTGGCGGTGAAAAACTGTTTTTT.

For the CDR3, the DNA is TGTGCCTGGAGTCCATTGGGGTCAGTATCGGGAACAGATACGCAGTATTTT. Protein sequence: CAWSPLGSVSGTDTQYF. This chain connects TRBV30 to TRBJ2-3; weak D call: TRBD2 (5 bases). The ends were cut back, 2 bases at V and 3 bases at J, with 21 bases in the middle. CDR1 and CDR2 from the germline V gene are GTSNPN and SVGIG (reference sequence). The CDR3 has 17 amino acids.